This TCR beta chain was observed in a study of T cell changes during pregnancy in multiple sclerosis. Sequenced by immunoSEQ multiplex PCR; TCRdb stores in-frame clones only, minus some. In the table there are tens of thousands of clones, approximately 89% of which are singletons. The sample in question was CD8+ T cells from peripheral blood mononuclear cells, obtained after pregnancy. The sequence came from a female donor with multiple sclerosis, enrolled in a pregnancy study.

The CDR3 DNA reads as TGTGCCAGTAGTATCGAGAGCTCCTACAATGAGCAGTTCTTC. The encoded protein is CASSIESSYNEQFF. This rearrangement joins TRBV19 to TRBJ2-1; unclear D gene. This CDR3 has 14 residues. Germline V gene data show CDR1 as LNHDA and CDR2 as SQIVND (reference sequence). V dropped 3 bases and J dropped 0 bases, with 6 bases sitting between them.